Listed below are T cell receptor beta chains from one sample, sequenced in a study of glioma-infiltrating T cells after dendritic cell vaccination. Produced via immunoSEQ multiplex PCR; TCRdb's table is partial and in-frame only. The sample has about 46,000 clones, around 89% seen once. The sequenced sample was blood, obtained after dendritic cell vaccination. Source of these receptors: a human donor with glioblastoma. Both conserved end residues are part of each CDR3. D genes are given only for firm matches. Some rows mark clone size as missing; the rest say once, few, many or name a class of expanded clone.

. TRBD1 TRBJ2-1 TRBV5-4 CASSLGDRDNEQFF TGTGCCAGCAGCTTGGGGGACAGGGACAATGAGCAGTTCTTC
. TRBD1 TRBJ2-3 TRBV7-7 CASSYLTGGTDTQYF TGTGCTAGCAGCTACCTGACAGGGGGCACAGATACGCAGTATTTT
. . TRBJ2-3 TRBV6-5 CASRVAAGRDTQYF TGTGCCAGCAGAGTAGCGGCGGGGAGAGATACGCAGTATTTT
. . TRBJ2-3 TRBV19 CASSIEASESTDTQYF TGTGCCAGTAGTATTGAGGCGTCGGAGTCCACAGATACGCAGTATTTT
. . TRBJ1-1 TRBV14 CASSQRTGWDTEAFF TGTGCCAGCAGCCAACGGACGGGGTGGGACACTGAAGCTTTCTTT
few TRBD2 TRBJ2-3 TRBV28 CASSRGGGRPQYF TGTGCCAGCAGTCGAGGCGGGGGACGACCCCAGTATTTT
. TRBD1 TRBJ2-7 TRBV7-2 CASSWERGQGREQYF TGTGCCAGCAGCTGGGAAAGGGGACAGGGGAGGGAGCAGTACTTC
. . TRBJ1-1 TRBV11-2 CASSLVGGADTEAFF TGTGCCAGCAGCTTAGTTGGAGGGGCGGACACTGAAGCTTTCTTT
. TRBD1 TRBJ1-1 TRBV6-5 CASSYGLRQGEEAFF TGTGCCAGCAGTTACGGGTTGCGTCAGGGGGAAGAAGCTTTCTTT
. TRBD1 TRBJ1-3 TRBV27 CASSSGTASSGNTIYF TGTGCCAGCAGCTCCGGGACAGCTTCCTCTGGAAACACCATATATTTT
. TRBD2 TRBJ2-7 TRBV6-5 CASSYLWGGYEQYF TGTGCCAGCAGTTACTTATGGGGGGGGTACGAGCAGTACTTC
. . TRBJ2-7 TRBV6-1 CASSELGLYEQYF TGTGCCAGCAGTGAACTCGGACTTTACGAGCAGTACTTC
. . TRBJ2-6 TRBV5-6 CASSLHSPSGANVLTF TGTGCCAGCAGCTTGCATAGCCCCTCTGGGGCCAACGTCCTGACTTTC
few TRBD1 TRBJ2-5 TRBV7-9 CASSPYPGGGETQYF TGTGCCAGCAGCCCATACCCAGGGGGCGGTGAGACCCAGTACTTC
. . TRBJ2-7 TRBV19 CASSNPEGGRYEQYF TGTGCCAGTAGTAATCCTGAGGGAGGCCGCTACGAGCAGTACTTC
. . TRBJ2-1 TRBV7-9 CASSRNSVLHNEQFF TGTGCCAGCAGCCGTAATAGTGTTCTCCACAATGAGCAGTTCTTC
. TRBD2 TRBJ2-5 TRBV7-8 CASSLRLAGGLGETQYF TGTGCCAGCAGCCTAAGACTAGCGGGAGGGCTTGGGGAGACCCAGTACTTC
. . TRBJ1-1 TRBV6-1 CASRKTEGSTEAFF TGTGCCAGCAGGAAGACGGAGGGGAGCACTGAAGCTTTCTTT
. . TRBJ2-7 TRBV7-2 CASSKQAGPFYEQYF TGTGCCAGCAGCAAACAAGCGGGTCCGTTCTACGAGCAGTACTTC
. TRBD1 TRBJ2-4 TRBV10-3 CAIGGPDTDRENIQYF TGTGCCATCGGGGGGCCCGACACGGACAGGGAAAACATTCAGTACTTC
. . TRBJ1-1 TRBV27 CASSLFDKPNTEAFF TGTGCCAGCAGTTTGTTTGACAAGCCGAACACTGAAGCTTTCTTT
. TRBD2 TRBJ2-1 TRBV28 CASHLGLAGANEQFF TGTGCCAGCCACTTAGGACTAGCGGGAGCGAATGAGCAGTTCTTC
. . TRBJ2-1 TRBV7-2 CASSETRYEQFF TGTGCCAGCAGCGAGACTAGATATGAGCAGTTCTTC
once TRBD2 TRBJ2-5 TRBV28 CASSLIAGPDETQYF TGTGCCAGCAGTTTAATAGCGGGGCCGGACGAGACCCAGTACTTC
. . TRBJ2-6 TRBV10-3 CATGGNGGANVLTF TGTGCCACCGGAGGGAACGGTGGGGCCAACGTCCTGACTTTC
. . TRBJ2-7 TRBV6-6 CASSYGGVSYEQYF TGTGCCAGCAGTTACGGCGGGGTCTCCTACGAGCAGTACTTC
few TRBD2 TRBJ2-7 TRBV2 CASSHVAGENEQYF TGTGCCAGCAGCCACGTAGCGGGAGAGAACGAGCAGTACTTC
. . TRBJ2-1 TRBV7-3 CASSPPTRNEQFF TGTGCCAGCAGCCCCCCAACTAGAAATGAGCAGTTCTTC
. . TRBJ1-2 TRBV9 CASSPTGPRGYTF TGTGCCAGCAGCCCGACAGGTCCCAGGGGCTACACCTTC
. TRBD1 TRBJ2-3 TRBV7-8 CASSQTWTGGDTQYF TGTGCCAGCAGCCAGACGTGGACAGGGGGAGATACGCAGTATTTT
. . TRBJ1-4 TRBV5-4 CASSNQGKLFF TGTGCCAGCAGCAATCAGGGAAAACTGTTTTTT
. TRBD2 TRBJ2-1 TRBV19 CASRPTSGSYNEQFF TGTGCCAGTAGGCCTACTAGCGGGTCTTACAATGAGCAGTTCTTC
. . TRBJ1-5 TRBV4-1 CASSRGMGADQPQHF TGCGCCAGCAGCCGGGGGATGGGGGCCGATCAGCCCCAGCATTTT
. . TRBJ1-1 TRBV21-1 CASSKRQGFDTEAFF TGTGCCAGCAGCAAAAGACAGGGCTTTGACACTGAAGCTTTCTTT
. . TRBJ1-4 TRBV25-1 CASSTIDGKWKKLFF TGTGCCAGCAGTACTATAGACGGGAAATGGAAAAAACTGTTTTTT
. . TRBJ1-2 TRBV6-5 CASSYRRGDYGYTF TGTGCCAGCAGTTACAGGAGGGGTGACTATGGCTACACCTTC
. TRBD1 TRBJ2-7 TRBV27 CASSLRAGGLYEQYF TGTGCCAGCAGTTTACGGGCAGGGGGCCTCTACGAGCAGTACTTC
. . TRBJ2-7 TRBV28 CASSSLPGSGVLYEQYF TGTGCCAGCAGTTCACTCCCCGGTAGCGGCGTACTGTACGAGCAGTACTTC
. . TRBJ1-2 TRBV19 CASSDQRGLNYGYTF TGTGCCAGTAGCGACCAGCGGGGTTTAAACTATGGCTACACCTTC
. . TRBJ2-7 TRBV28 CASSHYEQYF TGTGCCAGCAGTCACTACGAGCAGTACTTC
. . TRBJ2-7 TRBV5-1 CASSFRAGELPYEQYF TGCGCCAGCAGCTTTCGGGCAGGGGAACTTCCCTACGAGCAGTACTTC
. . TRBJ1-2 TRBV28 CASSSKATGTYGYTF TGTGCCAGCAGTTCAAAGGCCACAGGGACCTATGGCTACACCTTC
. . TRBJ2-5 TRBV9 CAIKKMGHRQETQYF TGTGCCATCAAAAAAATGGGACACCGGCAAGAGACCCAGTACTTC
. TRBD2 TRBJ2-1 TRBV4-2 CASSQELASGTYNEQFF TGTGCCAGCAGCCAGGAGTTGGCTAGCGGGACATACAATGAGCAGTTCTTC
. . TRBJ2-1 TRBV28 CASSLGRYNEQFF TGTGCCAGCAGTCTAGGGAGGTACAATGAGCAGTTCTTC
. TRBD1 TRBJ2-1 TRBV19 CASTTGGFYNEQFF TGTGCCAGTACCACAGGGGGCTTCTACAATGAGCAGTTCTTC
. TRBD1 TRBJ2-7 TRBV4-2 CASSPRDSPSYEQYF TGTGCCAGCAGCCCCCGGGACAGCCCTTCCTACGAGCAGTACTTC
. TRBD1 TRBJ1-2 TRBV27 CASSLISGQGRSAYYGYTF TGTGCCAGCAGTTTAATCTCCGGACAGGGTCGTTCGGCATACTATGGCTACACCTTC
. . TRBJ2-1 TRBV21-1 CASSKASRPSYNEQFF TGTGCCAGCAGCAAAGCCTCGCGTCCATCCTACAATGAGCAGTTCTTC
. . TRBJ2-7 TRBV14 CASSRGTSHSYEQYF TGTGCCAGCAGCCGAGGGACTTCTCACTCCTACGAGCAGTACTTC
. . TRBJ2-1 TRBV5-8 CASSGRGPSGLSSYNEQFF TGTGCCAGCAGCGGAAGGGGGCCTAGCGGGCTGAGCTCCTACAATGAGCAGTTCTTC
. . TRBJ1-1 TRBV10-3 CAISSNGDTEAFF TGTGCCATCAGTAGTAACGGGGACACTGAAGCTTTCTTT
. TRBD1 TRBJ1-2 TRBV28 CASSAPDRVYGYTF TGTGCCAGCAGTGCCCCGGACAGGGTGTATGGCTACACCTTC